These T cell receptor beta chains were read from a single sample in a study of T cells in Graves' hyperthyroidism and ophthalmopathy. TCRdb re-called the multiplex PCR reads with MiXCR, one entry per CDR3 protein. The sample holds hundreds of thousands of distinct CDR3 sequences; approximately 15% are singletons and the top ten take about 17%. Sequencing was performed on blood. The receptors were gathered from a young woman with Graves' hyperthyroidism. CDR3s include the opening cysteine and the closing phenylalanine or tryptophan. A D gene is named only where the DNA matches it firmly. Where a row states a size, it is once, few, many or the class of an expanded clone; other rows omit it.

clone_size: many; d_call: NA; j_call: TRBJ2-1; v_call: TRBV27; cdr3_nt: TGTGCCAGCGGAGGGTTTCCACAGTTCTTC; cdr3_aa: CASGGFPQFF
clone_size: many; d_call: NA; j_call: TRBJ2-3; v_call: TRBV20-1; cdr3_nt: TGCAGTGCTAGAGATACGGCGACAAGCACAGATACGCAGTATTTT; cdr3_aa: CSARDTATSTDTQYF
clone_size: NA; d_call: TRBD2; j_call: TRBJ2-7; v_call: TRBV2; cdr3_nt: TGTGCCAGCAAGACTAGCGGGAGGTGGTACGAGCAGTACTTC; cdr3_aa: CASKTSGRWYEQYF
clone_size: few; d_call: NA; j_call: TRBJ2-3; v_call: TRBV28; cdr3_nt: TGTGCCAGCAGTTCCCTGGGGGGGCACACAGATACGCAGTATTTT; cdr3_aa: CASSSLGGHTDTQYF
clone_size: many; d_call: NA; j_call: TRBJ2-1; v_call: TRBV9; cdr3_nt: TGTGCCAGCAGCGTAGCCTCCTCCTACAATGAGCAGTTCTTC; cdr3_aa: CASSVASSYNEQFF
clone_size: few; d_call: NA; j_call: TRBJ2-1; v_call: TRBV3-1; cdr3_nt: TGTGCCAGCAGCCCTAAAGCTCCGGGACACGGATCATACAATGAGCAGTTCTTC; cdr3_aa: CASSPKAPGHGSYNEQFF
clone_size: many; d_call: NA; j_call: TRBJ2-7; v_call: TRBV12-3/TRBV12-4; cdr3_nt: TGTGCCAGCAGCCATTTGACAGAGGCCTACGAGCAGTACTTC; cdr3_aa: CASSHLTEAYEQYF
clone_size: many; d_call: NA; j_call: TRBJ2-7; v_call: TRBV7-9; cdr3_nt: TGTGCCAGCAGTTCTCTAGGGGACCTGGGCTCCTACGAGCAGTACTTC; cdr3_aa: CASSSLGDLGSYEQYF
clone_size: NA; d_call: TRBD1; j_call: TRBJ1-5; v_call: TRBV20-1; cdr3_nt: TGCAGTGCACCCGACAGGGGGCTGGAGCAGCCCCAGCATTTT; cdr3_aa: CSAPDRGLEQPQHF
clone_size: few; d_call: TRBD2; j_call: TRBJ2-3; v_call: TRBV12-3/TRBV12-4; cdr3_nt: TGTGCCAGCAGTTTGTTTAGCGGGGGGGGGGGCACAGATACGCAGTATTTT; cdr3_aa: CASSLFSGGGGTDTQYF
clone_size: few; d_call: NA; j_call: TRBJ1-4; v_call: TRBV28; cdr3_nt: TGTGCCAGCAGTCCCGAGGGCCCGAGGGGTGAAAAACTGTTTTTT; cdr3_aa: CASSPEGPRGEKLFF
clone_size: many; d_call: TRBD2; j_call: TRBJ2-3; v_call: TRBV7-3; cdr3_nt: TGTGCCAGCAGCGCCGGCGGGAGCGGGGGTGGAGATACGCAGTATTTT; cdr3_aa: CASSAGGSGGGDTQYF
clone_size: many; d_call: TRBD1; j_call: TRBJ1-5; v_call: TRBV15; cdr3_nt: TGTGCCACCAGCAGAGATTTGGACGGAGGACAGGGGAGGCGATATAGCAATCAGCCCCAGCATTTT; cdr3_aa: CATSRDLDGGQGRRYSNQPQHF
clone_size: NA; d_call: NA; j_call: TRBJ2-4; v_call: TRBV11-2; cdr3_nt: TGTGCCAGCAGCCCCTACCGACAGAGGGGGAAGGCCACAAACATTCAGTACTTC; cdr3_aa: CASSPYRQRGKATNIQYF